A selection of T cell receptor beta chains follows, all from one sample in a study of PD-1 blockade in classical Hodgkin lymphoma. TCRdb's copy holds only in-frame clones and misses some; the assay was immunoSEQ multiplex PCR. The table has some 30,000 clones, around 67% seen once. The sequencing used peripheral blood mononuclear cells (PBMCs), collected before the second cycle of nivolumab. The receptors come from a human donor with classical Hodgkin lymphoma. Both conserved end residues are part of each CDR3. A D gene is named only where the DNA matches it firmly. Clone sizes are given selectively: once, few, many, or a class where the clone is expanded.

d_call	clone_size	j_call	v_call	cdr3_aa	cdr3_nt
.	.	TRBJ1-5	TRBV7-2	CASSLGADNQPQHF	TGTGCCAGCAGCTTAGGGGCAGACAATCAGCCCCAGCATTTT
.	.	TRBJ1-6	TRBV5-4	CASSLDRVGSPLHF	TGTGCCAGCAGCTTGGACAGGGTGGGTTCACCCCTCCACTTT
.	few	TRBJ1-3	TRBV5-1	CASSSVGLSDGNTIYF	TGCGCCAGCAGCTCCGTAGGACTGTCAGACGGAAACACCATATATTTT
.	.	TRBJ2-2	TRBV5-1	CASSLGLISGGELFF	TGCGCCAGCAGCTTGGGACTGATAAGTGGCGGGGAGCTGTTTTTT
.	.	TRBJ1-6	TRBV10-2	CASSVGAGSPLHF	TGCGCCAGCAGTGTGGGGGCAGGGTCACCCCTCCACTTT
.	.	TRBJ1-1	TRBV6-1	CASSEGGNTEAFF	TGTGCCAGCAGTGAAGGGGGGAACACTGAAGCTTTCTTT
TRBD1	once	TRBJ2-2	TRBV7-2	CASSWVTGGRVGELFF	TGTGCCAGCAGCTGGGTGACAGGGGGCAGGGTCGGGGAGCTGTTTTTT
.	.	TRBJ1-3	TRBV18	CASSPDQGQSIYF	TGTGCCAGCTCACCTGATCAAGGACAGTCCATATATTTT
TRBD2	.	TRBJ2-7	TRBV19	CASSTSGGPYEQYF	TGTGCCAGTAGCACTAGCGGGGGGCCCTACGAGCAGTACTTC
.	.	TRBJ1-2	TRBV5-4	CASSLRCSSNGYTF	TGTGCCAGCAGCTTGCGGTGCAGTAGCAATGGCTACACCTTC
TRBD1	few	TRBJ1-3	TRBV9	CASSVATGQGNTIYF	TGTGCCAGCAGCGTAGCTACGGGACAGGGAAACACCATATATTTT
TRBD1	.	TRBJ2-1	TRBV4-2	CASSHVGTGGNEQFF	TGTGCCAGCAGCCACGTAGGGACAGGGGGCAATGAGCAGTTCTTC
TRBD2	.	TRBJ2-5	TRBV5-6	CASRGTGGPGETQYF	TGTGCCAGCAGGGGTACGGGGGGGCCCGGAGAGACCCAGTACTTC
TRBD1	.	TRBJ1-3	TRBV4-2	CASSQEEAGGPGNTIYF	TGTGCCAGCAGCCAAGAGGAGGCAGGGGGTCCGGGAAACACCATATATTTT
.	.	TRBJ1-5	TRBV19	CASSVQYQPQHF	TGTGCCAGTAGTGTCCAGTATCAGCCCCAGCATTTT
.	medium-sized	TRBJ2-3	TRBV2	CASSSSARPSTDTQYF	TGTGCCAGCAGTTCATCAGCCAGACCGAGCACAGATACGCAGTATTTT
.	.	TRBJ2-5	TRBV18	CASSPSEGWETQYF	TGTGCCAGCTCACCATCGGAGGGCTGGGAGACCCAGTACTTC
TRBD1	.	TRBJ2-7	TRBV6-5	CASSLGPGQGIYEQYF	TGTGCCAGCAGTTTAGGACCGGGACAGGGGATATACGAGCAGTACTTC
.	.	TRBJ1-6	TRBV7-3	CASSLFGGDLSPLHF	TGTGCCAGCAGCTTATTTGGGGGGGATCTTTCACCCCTCCACTTT
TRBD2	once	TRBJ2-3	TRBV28	CASSPSGGPTDTQYF	TGTGCCAGCAGTCCTAGCGGGGGGCCCACAGATACGCAGTATTTT
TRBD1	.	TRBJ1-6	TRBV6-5	CASRTNRGGNSPLHF	TGTGCCAGCAGAACGAACAGGGGAGGTAATTCACCCCTCCACTTT
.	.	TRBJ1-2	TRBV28	CASSLLSPAKGYTF	TGTGCCAGCAGTCTCCTATCCCCGGCGAAGGGCTACACCTTC
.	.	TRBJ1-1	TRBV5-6	CASSLGTEAFF	TGTGCCAGCAGCTTGGGCACTGAAGCTTTCTTT
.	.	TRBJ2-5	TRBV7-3	CASSPSVGGWETQYF	TGTGCCAGCAGCCCCTCGGTTGGCGGGTGGGAGACCCAGTACTTC
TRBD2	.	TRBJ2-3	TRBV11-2	CASSTRIFSGGGSDTQYF	TGTGCCAGCAGCACCCGGATTTTTAGCGGGGGTGGCTCAGATACGCAGTATTTT
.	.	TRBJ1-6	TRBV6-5	CASSSQVASSSPLHF	TGTGCCAGCAGCTCACAGGTGGCCTCTAGTTCACCCCTCCACTTT
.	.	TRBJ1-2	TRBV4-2	CASSLEELYGYTF	TGTGCCAGCAGCTTGGAAGAACTCTATGGCTACACCTTC
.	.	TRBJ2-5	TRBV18	CASSPIGQETQYF	TGTGCCAGCTCACCGATTGGGCAAGAGACCCAGTACTTC
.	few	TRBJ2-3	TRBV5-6	CASSTLGGLLTDTQYF	TGTGCCAGCAGCACCTTGGGGGGCCTACTCACAGATACGCAGTATTTT
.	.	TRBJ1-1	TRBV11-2	CASSLADLVGTEAFF	TGTGCCAGCAGCTTAGCCGACCTTGTAGGGACTGAAGCTTTCTTT
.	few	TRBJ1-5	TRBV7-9	CASSLVVREGNQPQHF	TGTGCCAGCAGCTTAGTTGTTAGGGAAGGCAATCAGCCCCAGCATTTT
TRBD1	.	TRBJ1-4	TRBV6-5	CASSRQGILNEKLFF	TGTGCCAGCAGCCGACAGGGGATCCTTAATGAAAAACTGTTTTTT
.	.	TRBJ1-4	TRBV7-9	CASSLDGFNEKLFF	TGTGCCAGCAGCTTAGATGGGTTTAATGAAAAACTGTTTTTT
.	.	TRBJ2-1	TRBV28	CASSIPGGTNEQFF	TGTGCCAGCAGTATCCCCGGCGGCACAAATGAGCAGTTCTTC
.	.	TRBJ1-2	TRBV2	CASSEALLGGGYGYTF	TGTGCCAGCAGTGAAGCGCTTCTGGGGGGAGGCTATGGCTACACCTTC
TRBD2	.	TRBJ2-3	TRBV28	CASSLTSGGADTQYF	TGTGCCAGCAGCCTTACTAGCGGGGGGGCAGATACGCAGTATTTT
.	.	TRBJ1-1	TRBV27	CASTRGTEAFF	TGTGCCAGCACCCGGGGCACTGAAGCTTTCTTT
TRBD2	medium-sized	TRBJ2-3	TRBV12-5	CASGLVTTSGPTDTQYF	TGTGCTAGTGGTTTGGTCACGACTAGCGGCCCAACAGATACGCAGTATTTT